The 27 T cell receptor beta chains given below trace back to one sample, sequenced in a study of prognosis after radiotherapy for stage I lung cancer. Amplicons of TCR beta CDR3 were generated from genomic DNA by two-round multiplex PCR. Round-one PCR had primers specific to each TRBV and TRBJ gene. TCRdb passed the multiplex PCR reads through MiXCR, listing each CDR3 protein once. Of around 21,000 distinct CDR3 sequences listed, about 46% were seen once; the top ten hold roughly 33%. The sample here was PBMCs, taken before or after stereotactic body radiation therapy (not recorded which). These receptors were obtained from a donor aged 50 or older with non-small cell lung cancer.

V and J are TRBV11-2 and TRBJ2-3; D may correspond to TRBD1 or TRBD2 (5 bases each). CDR1 is SGHAT, CDR2 FQNNGV, per germline. Trimming pared 1 base from V and 5 bases from J, leaving 22 bases between. The CDR3 length is 18 residues. The CDR3 bases are TGTGCCAGCAGCTTAGGACACTGGGGGACGCCCAAAGAAGATACGCAGTATTTT. Translation: CASSLGHWGTPKEDTQYF.

V usage is TRBV12-3 or TRBV12-4 and J usage is TRBJ2-7; D is possibly TRBD1 (5 bases). Trimming stripped 4 bases from V and 2 bases from J, with 9 bases between. This CDR3 spans 13 amino acids. The CDR3, as DNA: TGTGCCAGCAGTTCCGAGACAGCCTACGAGCAGTACTTC. Translation: CASSSETAYEQYF.

This clonotype was seen repeatedly, ten times or more. This chain links TRBV28 with TRBJ1-1; perhaps TRBD1 as D (6 bases). V lost 2 bases and J 3 bases, leaving 16 bases between the germline ends. This CDR3 is 16 amino acids long. Germline CDR1 MDHEN, CDR2 SYDVKM. CDR3 coding DNA: TGTGCCAGCAGTTTAGGAGGCGCAGGGGCGGACACTGAAGCTTTCTTT. Amino acids: CASSLGGAGADTEAFF.

This clonotype was counted between two and nine times. Given a far larger clone just one base away, this is likely a sequencing read error. The V and J genes are TRBV7-2 and TRBJ2-2, with unresolved D. This CDR3 has 10 residues. Trimming removed 7 bases from V and 8 bases from J, with 5 bases in between. The V gene's germline CDR1 is SGHTA and CDR2 FQGNSA. CDR3 residues: CASITGELFF. CDR3 DNA sequence: TGTGCCAGCATCACAGGGGAGCTGTTTTTT.

There are many counts of this clonotype. The chain carries TRBV6-2 or TRBV6-3 and TRBJ1-1, with TRBD1 matching over 8 bases. From germline, CDR1 is MNHEY and CDR2 SVGEGT. The CDR3 runs 15 residues. Trimming took 6 bases from V and 1 from J; bases not matched to a gene: 7. The CDR3 coding sequence is TGTGCCAGCAGCCCCGGACAGGGAGGGAACACTGAAGCTTTCTTT. Amino acid sequence: CASSPGQGGNTEAFF.

The CDR3 sequence: CSALRGANTEAFF. The CDR3 coding sequence is TGCAGCGCCCTACGGGGAGCAAACACTGAAGCTTTCTTT. The chain is built from TRBV29-1 and TRBJ1-1; no clear D gene. CDR3 length equals 13 residues. V dropped 7 bases and J dropped 2 bases, with 14 bases sitting between them. Germline V gene sequence: CDR1 SQVTM, CDR2 ANQGSEA.

This clonotype was recorded at least ten times. The chain carries TRBV15 and TRBJ2-7; no reliable D call. Trimming cost V 0 bases and J 0 bases, with 3 bases left between them. This CDR3 is built from 13 residues. Germline assignment: CDR1 LNHNV and CDR2 YYDKDF (reference sequence). CDR3 sequence reads: CATSRDPSYEQYF. In nucleotides, the CDR3 is TGTGCCACCAGCAGAGACCCCTCCTACGAGCAGTACTTC.

This clonotype is deemed medium-sized. This chain joins TRBV5-1 and TRBJ2-7; D unclear. The CDR3 is made up of 13 amino acids. The germline V and J ends were trimmed by 0 bases and 2 bases, with 6 bases remaining between them. Germline V gene lookup returns CDR1 SGHRS and CDR2 YFSETQ. The CDR3 here is CASSLDLTYEQYF. The CDR3 coding sequence is TGCGCCAGCAGCTTGGACTTGACCTACGAGCAGTACTTC.

This clonotype was counted ten times or more. V and J are TRBV12-3 or TRBV12-4 and TRBJ2-5; D call uncertain. The CDR3 runs to 14 residues. The germline V and J ends were trimmed by 5 bases and 5 bases, with 15 bases remaining between them. The chain's CDR3 is CASSPQDTFETQYF. CDR3 nucleotide sequence: TGTGCCAGCAGTCCCCAAGATACTTTCGAGACCCAGTACTTC.

Concerning this clonotype itself: A read error may account for a junction end that differs from germline. The chain has TRBV12-3 or TRBV12-4 and TRBJ2-2, with TRBD2 matching 12 bases. CDR3 length: 17 amino acids. The CDR3 sequence is CASSPLRLAGVTEELFF. In DNA, the CDR3 is TGTGCCAGCAGTCCCCTCAGACTAGCGGGAGTCACCGAGGAGCTGTTTTTT.

This chain joins TRBV6-1 and TRBJ2-3, with D possibly being TRBD2 (5 bases). Germline V gives CDR1 MNHNS, CDR2 SASEGT. CDR3 size: 14 residues. V gave up 5 bases and J gave up 4 bases, with 13 bases separating them. CDR3 nucleotides: TGTGCCAGCAGTCGGTCGAGGGTAGCAGATACGCAGTATTTT. As protein: CASSRSRVADTQYF.

As for this clonotype: This is likely a read error, given that the CDR3 carries no conserved phenylalanine or tryptophan at its end. The chain couples TRBV7-2 to TRBJ1-2; possibly TRBD1 for D (6 bases). This CDR3 contains 15 residues. Germline values: CDR1 SGHTA, CDR2 FQGNSA. The V gene lost 2 bases and the J gene lost 1 base, with 11 bases spanning the gap. The CDR3 here is CASSLWGAGNYGYTV. CDR3 in DNA: TGTGCCAGCAGCTTATGGGGGGCCGGTAACTATGGCTACACCGTC.

V is TRBV28 and J is TRBJ2-7, with 7 bases that match TRBD1. J lost 3 bases, V lost 8 bases, and 13 bases had no gene match. The CDR3 runs to 15 residues. Germline V gives CDR1 MDHEN, CDR2 SYDVKM. For the CDR3, the DNA is TGTGCCAGCTTACAGGGGCCAGGGGCTAACTACGAGCAGTACTTC. Translating it yields CASLQGPGANYEQYF.

CDR3 nucleotide sequence: TGTGCCAGCAGGGAAACTACCGCCGGGACACTTAACTATGGCTACACCTTC. Residues: CASRETTAGTLNYGYTF. This chain links TRBV6-1 with TRBJ1-2, with TRBD1 as a possible D gene (6 bases). V was pared by 6 bases and J by 1 base, with 21 bases between. Germline V gene lookup returns CDR1 MNHNS and CDR2 SASEGT. The CDR3 runs 17 residues.

At least ten counts were recorded for this clonotype. The V gene is TRBV20-1, the J gene TRBJ2-7; 7 bases map to TRBD1. The CDR3 sequence is 15 residues long. Unmatched junction bases numbered 9, after V lost 1 base and J lost 3 bases. Germline V gives CDR1 DFQATT, CDR2 SNEGSKA (reference sequence). The CDR3, as DNA: TGCAGTGCTAGAGCCACAGGGGACACCAACTACGAGCAGTACTTC. It is translated as CSARATGDTNYEQYF.

By share, this clonotype ranks as medium-sized. The rearrangement links TRBV3-1 to TRBJ2-1; the D gene is possibly TRBD2 (6 bases). Between the trimmed V and J ends, which lost 1 base and 0 bases, there was a span of 13 bases. This CDR3 comprises 17 residues. Looked up from germline, CDR1 is LGHDT and CDR2 is YNNKEL (reference sequence). The CDR3 protein is CASSQVLSRDSYNEQFF. The DNA of the CDR3 is TGTGCCAGCAGCCAAGTCCTCTCGCGGGACTCCTACAATGAGCAGTTCTTC.

A word on this clonotype: At one end, the junction sequence differs from germline, possibly due to a read error. The chain is built from TRBV6-1 and TRBJ2-5, with 7 bases lining up with TRBD2. From germline, CDR1 is MNHNS and CDR2 SASEGT. The CDR3 length is 14 residues. The CDR3 is CASSRGVWGETKYF. The CDR3 region has the DNA TGTGCCAGCAGTCGGGGGGTGTGGGGAGAGACCAAGTACTTC.

As concerns this clonotype: This may come from a read error, since a much larger clone is one base off. This chain joins TRBV10-3 and TRBJ2-5; 8 bases map to TRBD2. The trim removed 5 bases at V and 2 bases at J, leaving 10 bases unmatched. Germline V gene lookup returns CDR1 ENHRY and CDR2 SYGVKD. This CDR3 comprises 16 residues. The CDR3 nucleotides read TGTGCCATCAGTTCGGAGTACCTAGCGGGTCAAGAGACCCAGTACTTC. Protein product: CAISSEYLAGQETQYF.

Comments on this clonotype: This CDR3 is missing its conserved last phenylalanine or tryptophan, likely due to a read error. The V gene is TRBV28, the J gene TRBJ2-6; unclear D gene. Germline V gene sequence: CDR1 MDHEN, CDR2 SYDVKM. CDR3 length: 16 amino acids. V lost 5 bases and J lost 4, with 15 bases in between. CDR3 loop: CASSPTGGAGANVLTL. The CDR3, as DNA: TGTGCCAGCAGTCCCACTGGCGGAGCGGGGGCCAACGTCCTGACTCTC.

This clonotype has ten or more counts. The chain joins TRBV3-1 to TRBJ2-3, with 10 bases aligning to TRBD1. After removal of 1 base from V and 9 bases from J, the junction contained 7 bases not matched to a gene. The CDR3 length is 15 residues. Germline loops: CDR1 LGHDT, CDR2 YNNKEL (reference sequence). CDR3 in DNA: TGTGCCAGCAGCCAAGTAAGGACAGGGGGAGGCACGCAGTATTTT. Protein sequence: CASSQVRTGGGTQYF.

With respect to this clonotype: Compared with germline, one end of the junction differs, possibly owing to a read error. The chain recombines TRBV28 with TRBJ1-1, with 7 nucleotides matching TRBD1. The CDR3 contains 17 residues. Germline assignment: CDR1 MDHEN and CDR2 SYDVKM. DNA for the CDR3: TGTGCCAGCATTTTATTGGGTGCAGGGGGGGGGAGCACTGAAGCTTTCTTT. It is translated as CASILLGAGGGSTEAFF.

This chain links TRBV5-1 with TRBJ2-3; TRBD2 might be the D (7 bases). Trimming removed 4 bases at V and 1 base at J, with 16 bases between. The germline V gene has CDR1 SGHRS and CDR2 YFSETQ. The CDR3 has 16 amino acids. In DNA form, the CDR3 reads TGCGCCAGCAGCCGGGGGGCCTCGACGGGCACAGATACGCAGTATTTT. Its protein is CASSRGASTGTDTQYF.

The table lists this clonotype with many counts. V usage is TRBV2 and J usage is TRBJ2-1; D possibly corresponds to TRBD1 (7 bases). The CDR3 consists of 17 residues. Germline-derived CDR1 and CDR2 are SNHLY and FYNNEI. V dropped 3 bases and J dropped 1 base, with 16 bases sitting between them. CDR3 DNA: TGTGCCAGCAGTGATGCGGAGGGGGCGGGATCCTACAATGAGCAGTTCTTC. Protein product: CASSDAEGAGSYNEQFF. Combining the CDR3 with reference TRBV2 and TRBJ2-1 gives the whole variable domain EPEVTQTPSHQVTQMGQEVILRCVPISNHLYFYWYRQILGQKVEFLVSFYNNEISEKSEIFDDQFSVERPDGSNFTLKIRSTKLEDSAMYFCASSDAEGAGSYNEQFFGPGTRLTVL.

This clonotype was found many times. This chain joins TRBV19 and TRBJ1-5; 11 bases line up with TRBD1. V shed 5 bases and J 7 bases; nucleotides not matched to a gene: 13. CDR1 LNHDA and CDR2 SQIVND come from the germline V gene (reference sequence). The CDR3 totals 17 residues. The CDR3: CASSLTRDRGFEQPQHF. The CDR3 coding sequence is TGTGCCAGTAGTCTCACTCGGGACAGGGGGTTTGAGCAGCCCCAGCATTTT.

This clonotype was observed at least ten times. This CDR3 is CASSVEPATYEQYF. The CDR3 nucleotides read TGTGCCAGCAGCGTAGAGCCAGCCACTTACGAGCAGTACTTC. V is TRBV9 and J is TRBJ2-7; no reliable D call. V gave up 0 bases and J gave up 4 bases, with 11 bases separating them. The CDR3 is 14 amino acids. From germline, CDR1 is SGDLS and CDR2 YYNGEE.

Of note for this clonotype: A read error likely explains this, since a far larger clone differs by one base. V and J are TRBV9 and TRBJ2-5; 9 bases line up with TRBD2. The J call could be wrong; TRBJ2-1 is a better fit for the DNA end. CDR3 size: 16 residues. In germline, CDR1 is SGDLS, CDR2 YYNGEE. CDR3 DNA: TGTGCCAGCAGCGTAGGGGGAGCGGGACTAGCAACTGAGCAGTTCTTC. It is translated as CASSVGGAGLATEQFF.

The chain recombines TRBV7-3 with TRBJ1-3; no clear D gene. The V end was cut by 5 bases, the J end by 4 bases, with 9 bases between. Germline CDR1 reads SGHTA; CDR2 reads FQGTGA. The CDR3 runs 13 residues. CDR3 sequence reads: CASSPNQGNTIYF. The CDR3, as DNA: TGTGCCAGCAGCCCGAATCAGGGAAACACCATATATTTT. Filled out from reference TRBV7-3 and TRBJ1-3, the complete variable domain reads GAGVSQTPSNKVTEKGKYVELRCDPISGHTALYWYRQSLGQGPEFLIYFQGTGAADDSGLPNDRFFAVRPEGSVSTLKIQRTERGDSAVYLCASSPNQGNTIYFGEGSWLTVV.